A single sample is the source of the 12 T cell receptor beta chains below, sequenced in a study of T cell responses to AZD1222 COVID-19 vaccine. Generated by immunoSEQ multiplex PCR, the TCRdb table keeps only in-frame clones and is missing some. The sample lists 140,000 or so clones; more than 85% were seen once. The source was peripheral blood, collected after recovery from COVID-19. The receptors were sampled from an adult who had recovered from COVID-19.

V and J are TRBV29-1 and TRBJ2-1, with D possibly being TRBD2 (6 bases). CDR1 and CDR2 (germline): SQVTM, ANQGSEA. This CDR3 has 14 amino acids. Trimming took 4 bases from V and 3 from J, leaving 13 bases between them. This chain's CDR3 is CSVGLRAGYNEQFF. The CDR3 coding sequence is TGCAGCGTTGGATTGCGAGCGGGCTACAATGAGCAGTTCTTC.

J is TRBJ2-7 and V is TRBV6-5; TRBD1 might be the D (6 bases). CDR3 length: 14 residues. V lost 6 bases to trimming and J lost 1 base, with 13 bases between them. Per germline, CDR1 MNHEY and CDR2 SVGAGI. This chain's CDR3 is CASRRQVPSYEQYF. CDR3 DNA sequence: TGTGCCAGCAGAAGACAGGTGCCATCCTACGAGCAGTACTTC.

The chain has TRBV7-6 and TRBJ2-3; 8 bases agree with TRBD2. V gave up 5 bases and J gave up 5 bases; unmatched junction bases: 9. Germline CDR1 reads SGHVS; CDR2 reads FNYEAQ. This CDR3 is 15 amino acids long. CDR3 amino acids: CASSPRAGGVDTQYF. The CDR3, as DNA: TGTGCCAGCAGCCCAAGGGCGGGAGGAGTAGATACGCAGTATTTT.

This sequence joins TRBV27 and TRBJ1-2; the match to TRBD1 covers 7 bases. The CDR3 loop spans 14 amino acids. Germline CDR1 MNHEY, CDR2 SMNVEV (reference sequence). The trim removed 5 bases at V and 2 bases at J, leaving 5 bases unmatched. As DNA, the CDR3 is TGTGCCAGCAGTAACAGGGGTGGGAACTATGGCTACACCTTC. Protein product: CASSNRGGNYGYTF.

The chain links TRBV19 to TRBJ1-5, with D possibly being TRBD1 (5 bases). Germline CDR1 reads LNHDA; CDR2 reads SQIVND (reference sequence). The CDR3 loop spans 14 amino acids. Deletions cut 5 bases from V and 5 bases from J, with 13 bases between. The CDR3, as DNA: TGTGCCAGTAGTCGATTGGGGGGGGATCAGCCCCAGCATTTT. Translated, it gives CASSRLGGDQPQHF.

The rearrangement links TRBV5-1 to TRBJ2-7, with TRBD2 identical over 13 bases. The ends lost 0 bases at V and 2 bases at J; junction bases unmatched: 11. The CDR3 runs to 19 residues. Germline CDR1 is SGHRS and CDR2 is YFSETQ. This CDR3 is CASSLGTSGRARLAYEQYF. The CDR3 DNA sequence: TGCGCCAGCAGCTTGGGAACTAGCGGGAGGGCCCGTTTGGCCTACGAGCAGTACTTC.

V gene TRBV19 combines with J gene TRBJ1-2, with a weak D call TRBD1 (5 bases). Germline CDR1 and CDR2: LNHDA and SQIVND (reference sequence). V was shortened by 3 bases and J by 10 bases, with 15 bases between the two germline ends. This CDR3 contains 13 residues. The chain's CDR3 is CASSISRVEDYTF. CDR3 DNA sequence: TGTGCCAGTAGTATCTCCAGGGTTGAGGACTACACCTTC.

V is TRBV4-1 and J is TRBJ1-5; 7 positions agree with TRBD1. V shed 4 bases, J shed 0 bases, and the junction held 6 bases outside the gene matches. This CDR3 is built from 16 residues. The germline V gene has CDR1 MGHRA and CDR2 YSYEKL. CDR3 amino acids: CASSLGTDYSNQPQHF. CDR3 nucleotide sequence: TGCGCCAGCAGCCTCGGGACAGACTATAGCAATCAGCCCCAGCATTTT.

The rearrangement uses TRBV19 and TRBJ1-1, with TRBD1 as a possible D gene (5 bases). Germline CDR1 is LNHDA and CDR2 is SQIVND (reference sequence). The CDR3 totals 15 residues. V lost 5 bases and J lost 1, with 14 bases in between. CDR3: CASSLRRAANTEAFF. CDR3 sequence (DNA): TGTGCCAGTAGTCTTCGCAGGGCAGCGAACACTGAAGCTTTCTTT.

The chain couples TRBV27 to TRBJ1-2; D uncertain. V dropped 0 bases and J dropped 7 bases, with 12 bases sitting between them. The CDR3 length is 14 residues. Per germline, CDR1 MNHEY and CDR2 SMNVEV (reference sequence). CDR3 coding DNA: TGTGCCAGCAGTTTATCCACAGTGACCGGTGGCTACACCTTC. Its translation: CASSLSTVTGGYTF.

V usage is TRBV4-1 and J usage is TRBJ2-1; D may match TRBD1 or TRBD2 (6 bases each). There are 17 residues in the CDR3. The V end was cut by 2 bases, the J end by 0 bases, with 14 bases between. Per the germline V gene, CDR1 is MGHRA and CDR2 is YSYEKL. The CDR3 loop is CASSQSRGDFSYNEQFF. The DNA of the CDR3 is TGCGCCAGCAGCCAATCTAGGGGGGACTTCTCCTACAATGAGCAGTTCTTC.

The CDR3 is CASSILAGVRPYEQYF. As DNA, the CDR3 is TGTGCCAGCAGCATACTAGCGGGAGTAAGGCCTTACGAGCAGTACTTC. The chain employs TRBV7-2 and TRBJ2-7; 11 bases map to TRBD2. CDR1 is SGHTA and CDR2 is FQGNSA in the germline V gene. This CDR3 is 16 amino acids long. Trimming took 5 bases from V and 4 from J; bases not matched to a gene: 10.